These 27 T cell receptor beta chains were sequenced from one sample in a study of blood T cells in healthy people across ages. The use of a sample-barcoded 5' primer and a J-beta primer mix characterized a second PCR of roughly 6 to 11 cycles. MiXCR, run by TCRdb on the 5' RACE reads, gives a single entry per CDR3 protein. Of some 1.6 million distinct CDR3 sequences in the sample, around 36% were seen once. Sequenced material: blood. These receptors were collected from a woman aged 25 to 39 in good health.

The table lists this clonotype with a few counts. It may be a read error: a sequence one base away is much more abundant. V is TRBV20-1 and J is TRBJ2-3; possible D gene TRBD1, 6 bases. With 3 bases removed from V and 1 base from J, the gap between germline ends came to 8 bases. The CDR3 is 13 residues long. Germline V gives CDR1 DFQATT, CDR2 SNEGSKA (reference sequence). The CDR3 region is CSARPGGTDTQYF. DNA for the CDR3: TGCAGTGCTAGGCCAGGGGGCACAGATACGCAGTATTTT.

The CDR3 DNA is TGTGCCAGCAGCGTAGGGTCGGTACTATCCTACGAGCAGTACTTC. This translates into CASSVGSVLSYEQYF. This chain joins TRBV9 and TRBJ2-7; D is unclear. The CDR3 length is 15 residues. V was shortened by 0 bases and J by 1 base, with 11 bases between the two germline ends. Germline CDR1 is SGDLS and CDR2 is YYNGEE.

At least ten counts were recorded for this clonotype. Here the CDR3 reads CASSQSGTGSYEQYF. DNA for the CDR3: TGCGCCAGCAGCCAATCCGGGACAGGATCATACGAGCAGTACTTC. V is TRBV4-1 and J is TRBJ2-7; 8 bases are shared with TRBD1. Trimming took 2 bases from V and 4 from J; bases not matched to a gene: 7. Germline loops: CDR1 MGHRA, CDR2 YSYEKL. This CDR3 has 15 residues.

This clonotype appeared many times. The gene calls are TRBV10-3 and TRBJ2-7; 8 nucleotides agree with TRBD1. The CDR3 is 15 residues long. The junction had 7 bases not matched to a gene; V was cut back by 1 base and J by 5 bases. The germline CDR1 and CDR2 sequences are ENHRY and SYGVKD. The DNA of the CDR3 is TGTGCCATCAGTGAGTTGGGACAGGCGGACAACGAGCAGTACTTC. It translates to CAISELGQADNEQYF.

This clonotype was counted between two and nine times. The genes are TRBV11-2 and TRBJ2-1; D is unclear. The CDR3 totals 14 residues. Per the germline V gene, CDR1 is SGHAT and CDR2 is FQNNGV. V lost 2 bases and J 7 bases, leaving 12 bases between the germline ends. The CDR3 loop is CASSLRRLTNEQFF. The DNA for the CDR3 is TGTGCCAGCAGCTTAAGGCGGCTGACGAATGAGCAGTTCTTC.

This clonotype came up a few times. The V gene is TRBV9, the J gene TRBJ2-3; the match to TRBD2 covers 8 bases. Germline CDR1 SGDLS, CDR2 YYNGEE. The CDR3 is 18 amino acids. The J segment lost 2 bases and the V segment lost 1 base, leaving 12 bases of the junction unmatched. Here the CDR3 reads CASSVPLSGGPHTDTQYF. CDR3 DNA: TGTGCCAGCAGCGTACCTCTATCGGGAGGGCCGCACACAGATACGCAGTATTTT.

The chain has TRBV7-9 and TRBJ2-7, with TRBD2 matching over 10 bases. V shed 6 bases, J shed 7 bases, and the junction held 9 bases outside the gene matches. The CDR3 has 14 amino acids. Germline lookup yields CDR1 SEHNR and CDR2 FQNEAQ (reference sequence). CDR3 protein: CASRSEREGLEQYF. CDR3 nucleotide sequence: TGTGCCAGCAGGAGCGAGCGGGAGGGCCTGGAGCAGTACTTC.

The rearrangement links TRBV12-3 or TRBV12-4 to TRBJ2-2; D is uncertain. The ends were cut back, 5 bases at V and 5 bases at J, with 6 bases in the middle. This CDR3 is built from 12 residues. The CDR3 reads CASSGPTGELFF. CDR3 coding DNA: TGTGCCAGCAGTGGACCGACCGGGGAGCTGTTTTTT.

This clonotype was seen a handful of times. V and J are TRBV20-1 and TRBJ2-5; 9 positions match TRBD1. CDR3 length: 14 residues. The V gene end was trimmed by 6 bases and the J gene end by 5 bases; junction bases not matched to a gene: 10. Germline CDR1 reads DFQATT; CDR2 reads SNEGSKA (reference sequence). The CDR3 region is CSADLLGTGETQYF. DNA of the CDR3: TGCAGTGCCGACCTCTTAGGGACAGGGGAGACCCAGTACTTC.

This clonotype was detected many times. The chain joins TRBV15 to TRBJ2-7; perhaps D is TRBD1 or TRBD2 (5 bases each). The CDR3 consists of 13 residues. Trimming removed 6 bases at V and 3 bases at J, with 12 bases between. Germline V lookup: CDR1 LNHNV, CDR2 YYDKDF (reference sequence). CDR3 in amino acids: CATSTGTNYEQYF. In DNA form, the CDR3 reads TGTGCCACCAGTACCGGGACCAACTACGAGCAGTACTTC.

With regard to this clonotype: A much larger clone lies one base from this, so it may be a read error. The chain joins TRBV6-6 to TRBJ1-1; TRBD1 is a possible D gene (5 bases). Germline assignment: CDR1 MNHNY and CDR2 SVGAGI (reference sequence). Trimming shortened V by 6 bases and J by 6 bases, and 8 bases separated the two germline ends. The CDR3 consists of 11 residues. The CDR3 DNA is TGTGCCAGCAGGGACAACGCTGAAGCTTTCTTT. This sequence encodes CASRDNAEAFF.

V and J are TRBV15 and TRBJ1-2; D remains unclear. CDR1 is LNHNV, CDR2 YYDKDF, per germline (reference sequence). V was cut by 0 bases and J by 5 bases, with 10 bases left in between. CDR3 length: 14 amino acids. CDR3 DNA: TGTGCCACCAGCAGAGATGGTCAGGTGTATGGCTACACCTTC. Translating it yields CATSRDGQVYGYTF.

The sample holds a few counts of this clonotype. The DNA is left out, because the CDR3 cannot be placed on it with certainty; the CDR3 is given as TCRdb lists it. The chain combines TRBV21-1 with TRBJ2-3. TRBV21-1 is reported as a pseudogene. With termini counted, the CDR3 has 13 amino acids. This chain's CDR3 is CASSKVGTGTQYF.

This clonotype was detected only a few times. The CDR3 bases are TGTGCCACCAGCAGCCCCCCCAACAATGAGCAGTTCTTC. Amino acids: CATSSPPNNEQFF. The chain combines TRBV15 with TRBJ2-1; D remains unclear. Trimming stripped 3 bases from V and 5 bases from J, with 8 bases between. The length of the CDR3 is 13 residues. CDR1 is LNHNV and CDR2 is YYDKDF in the germline V gene (reference sequence).

This chain joins TRBV12-5 and TRBJ2-1; D may be TRBD2 (6 bases). With 1 base removed from V and 2 bases from J, the gap between germline ends came to 12 bases. Germline loops: CDR1 LGHNT, CDR2 FRNRAP. This CDR3 comprises 16 residues. CDR3 nucleotide sequence: TGTGCTAGTGGTTTGGGGGGGGAGGTCCCCTACAATGAGCAGTTCTTC. It specifies CASGLGGEVPYNEQFF.

This clonotype has only a few counts. This chain uses TRBV20-1 with TRBJ2-5, with D perhaps matching TRBD2 (5 bases). V dropped 0 bases and J dropped 2 bases, with 7 bases sitting between them. This CDR3 spans 13 amino acids. CDR1 and CDR2 (germline): DFQATT, SNEGSKA (reference sequence). CDR3 coding DNA: TGCAGTGCTAGAGAAGCGGTTCAAGAGACCCAGTACTTC. Protein sequence: CSAREAVQETQYF.

This chain connects TRBV20-1 to TRBJ2-7; possible D gene TRBD2, 6 bases. Germline V CDR1 and CDR2: DFQATT, SNEGSKA (reference sequence). The V end lost 5 bases, the J end lost 5 bases, and 22 bases lay between the germline ends. This CDR3 has 15 residues. The CDR3 here is CSADNWREIRDEQYF. The DNA of the CDR3 is TGCAGTGCTGATAATTGGCGGGAAATTAGAGACGAGCAGTACTTC.

The chain carries TRBV6-6 and TRBJ2-1; 14 positions match TRBD2. This CDR3 region has 16 residues. With 2 bases clipped from V and 10 bases from J, the junction kept 7 bases outside the gene matches. Germline CDR1 reads MNHNY; CDR2 reads SVGAGI (reference sequence). CDR3 sequence: CASSYEGTSGRWEQFF. The CDR3 bases are TGTGCCAGCAGTTACGAAGGGACTAGCGGGAGATGGGAGCAGTTCTTC.

This clonotype was seen ten or more times. V gene TRBV20-1 combines with J gene TRBJ2-3, with D perhaps TRBD1 or TRBD2 (6 bases each). Trimming took off 0 bases at V and 1 base at J, with 11 bases between the two ends. CDR1 and CDR2 from the germline V gene are DFQATT and SNEGSKA (reference sequence). The CDR3 spans 15 residues. Here the CDR3 reads CSAREFGGGTDTQYF. CDR3 bases: TGCAGTGCTAGAGAGTTCGGGGGCGGCACAGATACGCAGTATTTT.

This clonotype has a handful of counts. The chain is built from TRBV5-5 and TRBJ1-4; 8 bases align to TRBD1. The CDR3 consists of 15 residues. Germline CDR1 and CDR2: SGHKS and YYEKEE (reference sequence). With V trimmed by 5 bases and J by 1 base, 4 bases remained unmatched. The CDR3 spells CASRRGQGTNEKLFF. In DNA, the CDR3 is TGTGCCAGCAGGCGAGGACAGGGAACTAATGAAAAACTGTTTTTT.

The rearrangement joins TRBV20-1 to TRBJ1-1; tentative D call: TRBD1 (5 bases). The length of the CDR3 is 13 residues. Between the trimmed V and J ends, which lost 2 bases and 10 bases, there was a span of 17 bases. Germline loops: CDR1 DFQATT, CDR2 SNEGSKA (reference sequence). The CDR3 DNA reads TGCAGTGCTAGAACAATGCAGGGTTTCGGAGCTTTCTTT. Amino acids: CSARTMQGFGAFF.

The CDR3 spells CSSGDNSYEQYF. The CDR3 DNA is TGCAGTTCGGGGGACAACTCCTACGAGCAGTACTTC. J is TRBJ2-7 and V is TRBV20-1; D is possibly TRBD1 or TRBD2 (6 bases each). The CDR3 consists of 12 residues. Germline V gives CDR1 DFQATT, CDR2 SNEGSKA (reference sequence). The V end lost 8 bases, the J end lost 0 bases, and 11 bases lay between the germline ends.

This clonotype was seen ten or more times. The gene calls are TRBV29-1 and TRBJ1-2; D might be TRBD1 (5 bases). V was pared by 2 bases and J by 4 bases, with 11 bases between. The CDR3 loop spans 13 amino acids. Germline CDR1 and CDR2: SQVTM and ANQGSEA. The CDR3 nucleotides are TGCAGCGTTGAATCCTCGGGGCTCTATGGCTACACCTTC. Encoded protein: CSVESSGLYGYTF.

The chain carries TRBV6-1 and TRBJ1-4; D is unresolved. Germline lookup yields CDR1 MNHNS and CDR2 SASEGT. V was pared by 3 bases and J by 1 base, with 6 bases between. The CDR3 is 14 amino acids. The CDR3 region is CASSDRITNEKLFF. CDR3 DNA sequence: TGTGCCAGCAGTGATAGGATAACTAATGAAAAACTGTTTTTT.

The chain has TRBV6-5 and TRBJ2-1; maybe TRBD2 (5 bases). The CDR3 sequence is 17 residues long. Germline values: CDR1 MNHEY, CDR2 SVGAGI. Trimming stripped 2 bases from V and 4 bases from J, with 18 bases between. CDR3 amino acids: CASSYTLTRPPYNEQFF. The DNA of the CDR3 is TGTGCCAGCAGTTACACACTCACTAGACCCCCTTACAATGAGCAGTTCTTC.

V and J are TRBV7-2 and TRBJ2-5; TRBD2 aligns across 11 bases. There are 15 residues in the CDR3. With V trimmed by 5 bases and J by 3 bases, 5 bases remained unmatched. In germline, CDR1 is SGHTA, CDR2 FQGNSA. The CDR3 loop reads CASSNPGLAEETQYF. CDR3 nucleotides: TGTGCCAGCAGCAATCCGGGACTAGCGGAAGAGACCCAGTACTTC.

The chain combines TRBV20-1 with TRBJ2-1; 8 positions agree with TRBD1. Germline trimming cut 7 bases from V and 10 bases from J; bases unmatched to any gene: 9. The length of the CDR3 is 12 residues. Germline CDR1 and CDR2: DFQATT and SNEGSKA (reference sequence). CDR3 in amino acids: CSVTGGIVEQFF. CDR3 DNA: TGCAGTGTAACAGGGGGAATAGTCGAGCAGTTCTTC.